The clone carrying this TCR beta chain was counted many times. Its antigen remains unknown. Investigators excluded patients with uncontrolled infection, other autoimmune disease, pregnancy or lactation. This record belongs to a study of T cells in Graves' hyperthyroidism and ophthalmopathy. Broader study findings: A model of 13 V-J features distinguished ophthalmopathy from stable hyperthyroidism.

The investigators amplified TCR beta CDR3 regions from RNA transcripts. The TCR CDR3 was amplified in a first-round RT-PCR using the HTBI primer set. Each CDR3 protein gets one entry after TCRdb re-called the multiplex PCR reads with MiXCR. Of nearly 600,000 distinct CDR3 sequences listed, 12% to 15% are singletons. The CDR3 spans 16 residues. The germline V gene has CDR1 DFQATT and CDR2 SNEGSKA (reference sequence). Trimming took 4 bases from V and 0 from J, leaving 16 bases between them. V gene TRBV20-1 combines with J gene TRBJ1-5, with a possible D match to TRBD1 (5 bases). The origin of this receptor is a woman younger than 35 with Graves' ophthalmopathy. Specimen: blood. In nucleotides, the CDR3 is TGCAGTGCTACCGTGGGGGTTCAGGATAGCAATCAGCCCCAGCATTTT. Translating it yields CSATVGVQDSNQPQHF.